These T cell receptor beta chains were read from a single sample in a study of radiation and T cells in renal cell carcinoma. TCRdb's table, derived via immunoSEQ multiplex PCR, lists solely in-frame clones and lacks some. Of some 150,000 clones listed, about 87% are singletons. The sequencing used blood, collected from a patient whose treatment included radiotherapy and nephrectomy. The source is a woman between 50 and 59 years old with renal cell carcinoma. The CDR3 runs from the conserved cysteine through the conserved F or W. D genes are given only for firm matches. Only some rows state a clone size, as once, few, many or a class for expanded clones.

TRBJ2-1,TRBV7-9,few,-,TGTGCCAGCAGCTTGGGGAGTGCGCGGTTCTTC,CASSLGSARFF
TRBJ1-2,TRBV6-1,-,-,TGTGCCAGCAGGGCAGTGGCCCCTAACTATGGCTACACCTTC,CASRAVAPNYGYTF
TRBJ2-3,TRBV7-2,-,TRBD2,TGTGCCAGCAGCTTAGATGCGGCGGGGGGCGGCACAGATACGCAGTATTTT,CASSLDAAGGGTDTQYF
TRBJ2-5,TRBV18,-,-,TGTGCCAGCTCACCAGGGGTCCAAGAGACCCAGTACTTC,CASSPGVQETQYF
TRBJ1-6,TRBV6-5,-,-,TGTGCCAGCAGGGCGAGCTCCTATAATTCACCCCTCCACTTT,CASRASSYNSPLHF
TRBJ2-3,TRBV5-5,-,-,TGTGCCAGCGGGACGTCATTCACAGATACGCAGTATTTT,CASGTSFTDTQYF
TRBJ1-1,TRBV6-5,once,-,TGTGCCAGCACCTCTTCTCGGATGAACACTGAAGCTTTCTTT,CASTSSRMNTEAFF
TRBJ1-3,TRBV19,-,-,TGTGCCAGTAGTACGCGGACAGATTCTCCTTTGAACACCATATATTTT,CASSTRTDSPLNTIYF
TRBJ2-7,TRBV6-6,-,-,TGTGCCAGCAGCACGACCTACGAGCAGTACTTC,CASSTTYEQYF
TRBJ2-5,TRBV5-1,-,-,TGCGCCAGCAGGCCCCTACTCTCGGGAGAGACCCAGTACTTC,CASRPLLSGETQYF
TRBJ2-3,TRBV30,many,-,TGTGCCTGGAGTGACGGAGGGAGTCCCACAGATACGCAGTATTTT,CAWSDGGSPTDTQYF
TRBJ1-5,TRBV2,-,-,TGTGCCAGCAGTGAGGGGACACTCGTCCCTAATCAGCCCCAGCATTTT,CASSEGTLVPNQPQHF
TRBJ1-1,TRBV5-1,-,TRBD1,TGCGCCAGCAGCTTACAGGGGACGTTCGGCACTGAAGCTTTCTTT,CASSLQGTFGTEAFF
TRBJ1-6,TRBV30,-,-,TGTGCCTGGAGCCGTGGGGCAGTAAATAATTCACCCCTCCACTTT,CAWSRGAVNNSPLHF
TRBJ2-2,TRBV19,-,-,TGTGCCAGTACGGGTCCTACGAACACCGGGGAGCTGTTTTTT,CASTGPTNTGELFF